The T cell receptor beta chain under discussion was sequenced for a study of shared clonotypes between healthy human individuals. Genomic DNA (from each subset) was split evenly across several immunoSEQ plates. Clones were sequenced by immunoSEQ multiplex PCR, and TCRdb holds only the in-frame ones, with some missing. The sample consists of some 96,000 clones, approximately 44% of them appearing once. J gave up 2 bases and V 1 base, and 7 bases lay outside the gene matches. Germline CDR1 and CDR2: SGHVS and FQNEAQ. CDR3 length: 16 residues. Everyone who donated was a Caucasian adult who lived in Nashville, Tennessee.

The chain employs TRBV7-8 and TRBJ2-7; TRBD2 aligns across 8 bases. The sequenced sample consisted of PBMCs. The source is a woman aged 40 to 55 in good health. Some clones in this sample may be carry-over from other donors' samples. The CDR3 sequence is CASSLVSSGATYEQYF. The CDR3 region has the DNA TGTGCCAGCAGCTTAGTTAGTAGCGGGGCGACCTACGAGCAGTACTTC. Variable domain in full (rest from reference TRBV7-8 and TRBJ2-7): GAGVSQSPRYKVAKRGQDVALRCDPISGHVSLFWYQQALGQGPEFLTYFQNEAQLDKSGLPSDRFFAERPEGSVSTLKIQRTQQEDSAVYLCASSLVSSGATYEQYFGPGTRLTVT.